The 13 T cell receptor beta chains below come from one sample, sequenced in a study of PD-1 blockade in mismatch repair-deficient tumors. Time point indicated: identical roughly 10-day culture without peptide (control). These TCRs are of unknown antigen specificity. Sequencing was performed with immunoSEQ multiplex PCR; in TCRdb, only in-frame clones are kept and a portion is missing. Counted here are 14,000 or so clones, around 86% occurring once; the ten biggest clones make up roughly 11%. The specimen comprised cells cultured in vitro, sampled from a patient treated with pembrolizumab. Receptor source: an adult with mismatch repair-deficient cancer.

The gene calls are TRBV7-9 and TRBJ1-1; D is possibly TRBD1 (6 bases). The CDR3 has 15 residues. Trimming left V 5 bases short and J 1 base short, with 14 bases between. CDR1 is SEHNR and CDR2 is FQNEAQ in the germline V gene (reference sequence). This chain's CDR3 is CASSRPQGQNTEAFF. The CDR3 bases are TGTGCCAGCAGCCGACCCCAGGGACAGAACACTGAAGCTTTCTTT.

A word on this clone: A read error may produce the germline difference seen at one junction end. The chain couples TRBV7-2 to TRBJ2-7; D uncertain. Germline CDR1 SGHTA, CDR2 FQGNSA. The CDR3 runs to 8 residues. The CDR3 coding sequence is TGTGCCAGCGAGTTGCGGCACTTC. It translates to CASELRHF. Based on the CDR3 plus reference TRBV7-2 and TRBJ2-7, the full variable domain is GAGVSQSPSNKVTEKGKDVELRCDPISGHTALYWYRQSLGQGLEFLIYFQGNSAPDKSGLPSDRFSAERTGGSVSTLTIQRTQQEDSAVYLCASELRHFGPGTRLTVT.

This clone has just one count. This chain connects TRBV5-4 to TRBJ2-6; maybe TRBD2 (6 bases). CDR3 size: 15 residues. With 2 bases removed from V and 1 base from J, the gap between germline ends came to 7 bases. CDR1 is SGHNT and CDR2 is YYREEE in the germline V gene (reference sequence). The CDR3, as DNA: TGTGCCAGCAGCTTTCGGGGGTCTGGGGCCAACGTCCTGACTTTC. Its protein product is CASSFRGSGANVLTF.

This clone was counted a single time. This chain links TRBV7-3 with TRBJ2-7; 9 positions agree with TRBD1. The CDR3 contains 15 residues. J was trimmed by 7 bases and V by 2 bases; bases with no gene match: 9. CDR1 and CDR2 (germline): SGHTA, FQGTGA. The CDR3 DNA reads as TGTGCCAGCAGCTTATTCCGGACAGGGGCAAGGGAGCAGTACTTC. Translating gives CASSLFRTGAREQYF.

The gene calls are TRBV14 and TRBJ2-1; D possibly corresponds to TRBD2 (5 bases). The CDR3 sequence is 15 residues long. V shed 1 base and J shed 10 bases, with 17 bases lying between them. Germline V gene data show CDR1 as SGHDN and CDR2 as FVKESK. The CDR3 DNA sequence: TGTGCCAGCAGCCAAGGAGTAGGTGGACTGCTCGAGCAGTTCTTC. The encoded protein is CASSQGVGGLLEQFF. The full variable domain, its missing parts supplied by reference TRBV14 and TRBJ2-1, is EAGVTQFPSHSVIEKGQTVTLRCDPISGHDNLYWYRRVMGKEIKFLLHFVKESKQDESGMPNNRFLAERTGGTYSTLKVQPAELEDSGVYFCASSQGVGGLLEQFFGPGTRLTVL.

Only one count was recorded for this clone. CDR3: CASSPGSGPEAFF. DNA of the CDR3: TGTGCCAGCAGCCCCGGTTCAGGGCCTGAAGCTTTCTTT. The rearrangement joins TRBV28 to TRBJ1-1; TRBD1 is a possible D gene (5 bases). Deletions cut 6 bases from V and 6 bases from J, with 14 bases between. CDR1 MDHEN and CDR2 SYDVKM come from the germline V gene. The CDR3 totals 13 residues.

Written as DNA, the CDR3 is TGTGCCAGCAGCGCCAACACAGATACGCAGTATTTT. This gives the protein CASSANTDTQYF. The chain has TRBV9 and TRBJ2-3; no clear D gene. V shed 3 bases and J shed 2 bases, with 4 bases lying between them. The germline V gene has CDR1 SGDLS and CDR2 YYNGEE. This CDR3 is built from 12 residues.

This rearrangement joins TRBV10-3 to TRBJ2-3; D possibly corresponds to TRBD2 (5 bases). Germline assignment: CDR1 ENHRY and CDR2 SYGVKD. V shed 4 bases and J shed 6 bases, with 17 bases lying between them. This CDR3 spans 15 amino acids. The DNA for the CDR3 is TGTGCCATCAGTGCCGGCGTAGGACCGGGGGATACGCAGTATTTT. Its translation is CAISAGVGPGDTQYF.

The rearrangement joins TRBV6-4 to TRBJ2-1, with 11 bases identical to TRBD1. Germline-derived CDR1 and CDR2 are MRHNA and SNTAGT. CDR3 size: 14 residues. Losses at the gene ends were 2 bases for V and 6 bases for J; bases not matched to a gene: 0. CDR3 region: CASSDGTGGNEQFF. CDR3 in DNA: TGTGCCAGCAGTGACGGGACAGGGGGCAATGAGCAGTTCTTC.

The gene calls are TRBV5-1 and TRBJ2-7; D is possibly TRBD2 (5 bases). The CDR3 totals 14 residues. Per germline, CDR1 SGHRS and CDR2 YFSETQ. Trimming took 0 bases from V and 1 from J, leaving 8 bases between them. In DNA form, the CDR3 reads TGCGCCAGCAGCTTGGTCTCGGGATCCTACGAGCAGTACTTC. Translating it yields CASSLVSGSYEQYF.

This chain joins TRBV5-1 and TRBJ2-5; D is unresolved. Trimming removed 4 bases from V and 0 bases from J, with 10 bases in between. The length of the CDR3 is 14 residues. Germline lookup yields CDR1 SGHRS and CDR2 YFSETQ. The CDR3 sequence: CASSRSADQETQYF. CDR3 bases: TGCGCCAGCAGCCGATCGGCGGACCAAGAGACCCAGTACTTC.

This chain uses TRBV27 with TRBJ1-1, with 10 bases identical to TRBD1. V trimming: 6 bases; J trimming: 0 bases; junction bases outside the gene matches: 13. Germline lookup yields CDR1 MNHEY and CDR2 SMNVEV (reference sequence). The CDR3 covers 18 residues. The CDR3 here is CASSDLRGQGRLNTEAFF. DNA of the CDR3: TGTGCCAGCAGCGACCTCCGGGGACAGGGGAGACTGAACACTGAAGCTTTCTTT.

Here the CDR3 reads CASSPLGPVEAFF. The CDR3 bases are TGCGCCAGCAGCCCCTTGGGACCGGTGGAAGCTTTCTTT. The rearrangement links TRBV4-1 to TRBJ1-1; maybe TRBD1 (5 bases). Germline-derived CDR1 and CDR2 are MGHRA and YSYEKL. CDR3 size: 13 residues. The V end lost 4 bases, the J end lost 8 bases, and 14 bases lay between the germline ends.